This T cell receptor (beta chain) emerged from a study of metastatic and nonmetastatic thyroid tumors. On the study more broadly: For malignant and benign thyroid patients, tumor or nodule tissue and blood were the sources whose repertoires were compared.

Thyroid surgery had not been preceded by any treatment in any patient. Authors' methods: Differences in CDR3 between clinicopathological groups were drawn on to build a classifier intended to discriminate distant-metastatic papillary thyroid cancer patients. TCRdb re-clonotyped the PCR reads via MiXCR. The V and J calls here are based on TCRdb, not the publication. The sample yields tens of thousands of clones, roughly a sixth seen once. Looked up from germline, CDR1 is MDHEN and CDR2 is SYDVKM. V was cut by 6 bases and J by 0 bases, with 20 bases left in between. The CDR3 spans 17 residues. There are a few counts of this clone. What it binds is unknown. Within the sample, other DNA sequences also encode this same CDR3. The study, taken as a whole, reports: Compared with benign nodules, malignant thyroid tumors were reported to have significantly higher TCR beta diversity in both blood and tumor.

The chain couples TRBV28 to TRBJ1-2; TRBD1 might be the D (6 bases). This TCR came from a female donor with papillary thyroid cancer or a benign thyroid nodule (not recorded which). Some clones in this sample may be carry-over from other donors' samples. Sample: blood. Here the CDR3 reads CASRSPSTGIANYGYTF. CDR3 nucleotide sequence: TGTGCCAGCAGATCCCCTTCAACAGGGATTGCTAACTATGGCTACACCTTC.